This T cell receptor (beta chain) emerged from a study of blood T cell repertoires in COVID-19. Study at large: There were acute and convalescent COVID-19 samples, and they came from the United States, Italy and Spain. PBMCs, B-cell-depleted T cells, or T cells were the source of the cDNA or gDNA that made up the material.

Original handling: Reference gene primer amplification in the assay estimated nucleated cell counts. Clones were sequenced by immunoSEQ multiplex PCR, and TCRdb holds only the in-frame ones, with some missing. The V and J calls and clone size are taken from that table; D and trimming were inferred from the DNA. The sample consists of around 160,000 clones, about 90% of them appearing once. In germline, CDR1 is SGHKS, CDR2 YYEKEE (reference sequence). This CDR3 is 16 amino acids long. With 4 bases clipped from V and 0 bases from J, the junction kept 6 bases outside the gene matches. In its sample, this clone was seen once.

The material sequenced was peripheral blood. This chain links TRBV5-5 with TRBJ1-1; 10 bases map to TRBD1. The sequence came from a human donor in a cohort sampled during active COVID-19. The CDR3 here is CASSRQGALMNTEAFF. CDR3 coding DNA: TGTGCCAGCAGCCGACAGGGGGCCCTCATGAACACTGAAGCTTTCTTT.